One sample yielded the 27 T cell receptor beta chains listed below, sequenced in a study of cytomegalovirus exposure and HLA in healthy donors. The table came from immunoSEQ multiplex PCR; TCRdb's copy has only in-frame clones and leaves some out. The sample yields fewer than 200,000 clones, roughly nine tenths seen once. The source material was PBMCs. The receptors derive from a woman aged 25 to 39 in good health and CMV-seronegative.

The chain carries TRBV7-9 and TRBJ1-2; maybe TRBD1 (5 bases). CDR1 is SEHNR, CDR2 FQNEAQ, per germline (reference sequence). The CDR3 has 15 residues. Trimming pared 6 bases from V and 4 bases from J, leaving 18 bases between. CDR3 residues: CASSGTGRTSYGYTF. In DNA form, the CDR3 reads TGTGCCAGCAGTGGGACCGGGAGGACCTCCTATGGCTACACCTTC.

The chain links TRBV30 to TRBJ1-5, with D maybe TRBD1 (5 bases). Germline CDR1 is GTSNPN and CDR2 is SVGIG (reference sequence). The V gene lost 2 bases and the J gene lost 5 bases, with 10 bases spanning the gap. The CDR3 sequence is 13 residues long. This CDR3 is CAWSRQLDQPQHF. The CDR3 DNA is TGTGCCTGGAGTAGACAGCTGGATCAGCCCCAGCATTTT.

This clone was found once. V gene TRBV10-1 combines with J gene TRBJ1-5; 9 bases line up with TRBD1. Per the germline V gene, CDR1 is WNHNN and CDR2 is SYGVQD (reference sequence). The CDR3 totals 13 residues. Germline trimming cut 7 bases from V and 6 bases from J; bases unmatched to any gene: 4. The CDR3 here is CASKGQGSQPQHF. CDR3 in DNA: TGCGCCAGCAAGGGACAGGGCAGTCAGCCCCAGCATTTT.

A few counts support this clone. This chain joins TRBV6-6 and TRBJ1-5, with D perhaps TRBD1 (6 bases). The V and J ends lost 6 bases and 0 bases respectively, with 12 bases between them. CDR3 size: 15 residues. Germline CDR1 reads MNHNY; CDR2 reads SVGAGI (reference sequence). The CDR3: CASRKQGYSNQPQHF. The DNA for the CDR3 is TGTGCCAGCAGAAAACAGGGATATAGCAATCAGCCCCAGCATTTT.

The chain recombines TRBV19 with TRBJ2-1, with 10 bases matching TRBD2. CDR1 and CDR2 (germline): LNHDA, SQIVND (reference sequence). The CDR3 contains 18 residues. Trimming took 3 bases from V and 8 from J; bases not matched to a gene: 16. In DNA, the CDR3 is TGTGCCAGTAGTATGCGGCTAGCGGGGGCCGTGGGGATCGATGAGCAGTTCTTC. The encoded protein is CASSMRLAGAVGIDEQFF.

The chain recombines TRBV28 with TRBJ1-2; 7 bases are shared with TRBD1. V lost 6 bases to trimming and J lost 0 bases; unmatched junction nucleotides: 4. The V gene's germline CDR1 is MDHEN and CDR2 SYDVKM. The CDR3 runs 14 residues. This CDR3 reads CASRVGTANYGYTF. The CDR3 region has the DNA TGTGCCAGCAGGGTGGGGACAGCTAACTATGGCTACACCTTC.

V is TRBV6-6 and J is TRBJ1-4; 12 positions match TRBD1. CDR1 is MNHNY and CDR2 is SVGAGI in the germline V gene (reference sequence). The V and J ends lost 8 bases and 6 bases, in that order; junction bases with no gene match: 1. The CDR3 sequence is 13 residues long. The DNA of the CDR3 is TGTGCCAGCGGGGACAGGGGGCATGAAAAACTGTTTTTT. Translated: CASGDRGHEKLFF.

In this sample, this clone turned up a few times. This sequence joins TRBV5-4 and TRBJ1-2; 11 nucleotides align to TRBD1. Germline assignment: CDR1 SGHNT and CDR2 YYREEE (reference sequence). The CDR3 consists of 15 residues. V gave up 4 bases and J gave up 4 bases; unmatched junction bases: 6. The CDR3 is CASSLWTGGAYGYTF. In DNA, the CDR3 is TGTGCCAGCAGCCTATGGACAGGGGGCGCCTATGGCTACACCTTC.

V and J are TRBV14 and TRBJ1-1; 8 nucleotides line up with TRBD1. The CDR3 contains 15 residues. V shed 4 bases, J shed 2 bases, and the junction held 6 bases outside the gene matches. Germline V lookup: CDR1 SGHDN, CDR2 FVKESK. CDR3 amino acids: CASSLRQGTNTEAFF. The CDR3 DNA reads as TGTGCCAGCAGCCTTCGACAGGGGACTAACACTGAAGCTTTCTTT.

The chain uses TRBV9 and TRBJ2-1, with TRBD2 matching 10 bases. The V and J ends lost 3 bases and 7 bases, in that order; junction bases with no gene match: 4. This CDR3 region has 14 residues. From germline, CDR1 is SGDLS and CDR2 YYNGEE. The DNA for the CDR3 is TGTGCCAGCAGCGGACGGACTAGCGGTAATGAGCAGTTCTTC. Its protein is CASSGRTSGNEQFF.

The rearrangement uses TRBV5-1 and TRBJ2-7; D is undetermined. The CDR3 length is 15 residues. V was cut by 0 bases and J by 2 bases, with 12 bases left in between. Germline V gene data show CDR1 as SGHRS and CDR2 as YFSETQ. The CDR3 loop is CASSLGAAATYEQYF. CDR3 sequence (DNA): TGCGCCAGCAGCTTGGGGGCAGCCGCAACCTACGAGCAGTACTTC.

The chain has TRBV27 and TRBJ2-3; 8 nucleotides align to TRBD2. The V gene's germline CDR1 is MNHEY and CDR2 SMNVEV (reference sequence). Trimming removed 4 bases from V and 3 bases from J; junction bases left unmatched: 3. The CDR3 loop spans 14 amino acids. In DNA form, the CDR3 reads TGTGCCAGCAGTTCGGGGGGGCCAACAGATACGCAGTATTTT. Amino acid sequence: CASSSGGPTDTQYF.

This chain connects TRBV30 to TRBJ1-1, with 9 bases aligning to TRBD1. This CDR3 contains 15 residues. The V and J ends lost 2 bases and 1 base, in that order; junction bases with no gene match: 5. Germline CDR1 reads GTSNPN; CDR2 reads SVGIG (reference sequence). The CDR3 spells CAWSTTTGGNTEAFF. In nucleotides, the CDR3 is TGTGCCTGGAGTACAACGACAGGGGGGAACACTGAAGCTTTCTTT.

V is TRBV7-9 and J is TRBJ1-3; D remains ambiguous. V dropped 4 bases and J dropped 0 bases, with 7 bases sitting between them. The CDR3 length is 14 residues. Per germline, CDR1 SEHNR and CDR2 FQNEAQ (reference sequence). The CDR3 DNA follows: TGTGCCAGCAGCTCGGGGAGCTCTGGAAACACCATATATTTT. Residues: CASSSGSSGNTIYF.

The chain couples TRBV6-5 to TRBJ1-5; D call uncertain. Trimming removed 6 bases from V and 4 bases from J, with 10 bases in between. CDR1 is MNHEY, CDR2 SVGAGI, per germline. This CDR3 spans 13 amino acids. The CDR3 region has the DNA TGTGCCAGCAGCTCCTTTTTGAATCAGCCCCAGCATTTT. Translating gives CASSSFLNQPQHF.

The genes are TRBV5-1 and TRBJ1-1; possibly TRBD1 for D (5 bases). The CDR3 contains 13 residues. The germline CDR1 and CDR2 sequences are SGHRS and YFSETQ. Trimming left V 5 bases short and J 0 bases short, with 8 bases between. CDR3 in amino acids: CASRGPLNTEAFF. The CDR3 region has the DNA TGCGCCAGCAGGGGACCGCTGAACACTGAAGCTTTCTTT.

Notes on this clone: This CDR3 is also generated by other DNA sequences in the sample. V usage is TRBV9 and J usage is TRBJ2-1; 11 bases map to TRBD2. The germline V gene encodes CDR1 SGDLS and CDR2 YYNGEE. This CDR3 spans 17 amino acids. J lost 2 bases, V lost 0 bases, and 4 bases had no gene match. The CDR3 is CASSVGPSGGTYNEQFF. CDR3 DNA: TGTGCCAGCAGCGTAGGCCCTAGCGGGGGGACCTACAATGAGCAGTTCTTC. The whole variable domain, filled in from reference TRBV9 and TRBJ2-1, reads DSGVTQTPKHLITATGQRVTLRCSPRSGDLSVYWYQQSLDQGLQFLIQYYNGEERAKGNILERFSAQQFPDLHSELNLSSLELGDSALYFCASSVGPSGGTYNEQFFGPGTRLTVL.

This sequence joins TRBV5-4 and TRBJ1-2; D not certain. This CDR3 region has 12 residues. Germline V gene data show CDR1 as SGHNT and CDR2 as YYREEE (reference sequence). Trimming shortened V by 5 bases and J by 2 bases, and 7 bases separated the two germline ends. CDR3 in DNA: TGTGCCAGCAGTGGGCGAAACTATGGCTACACCTTC. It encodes CASSGRNYGYTF. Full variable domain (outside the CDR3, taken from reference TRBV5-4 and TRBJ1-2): ETGVTQSPTHLIKTRGQQVTLRCSSQSGHNTVSWYQQALGQGPQFIFQYYREEENGRGNFPPRFSGLQFPNYSSELNVNALELDDSALYLCASSGRNYGYTFGSGTRLTVV.

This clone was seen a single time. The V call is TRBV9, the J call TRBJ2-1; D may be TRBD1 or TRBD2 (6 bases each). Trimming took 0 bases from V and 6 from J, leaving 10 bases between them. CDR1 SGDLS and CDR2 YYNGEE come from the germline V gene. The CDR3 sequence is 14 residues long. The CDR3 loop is CASSVGQEGNEQFF. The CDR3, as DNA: TGTGCCAGCAGCGTAGGACAGGAGGGCAATGAGCAGTTCTTC.

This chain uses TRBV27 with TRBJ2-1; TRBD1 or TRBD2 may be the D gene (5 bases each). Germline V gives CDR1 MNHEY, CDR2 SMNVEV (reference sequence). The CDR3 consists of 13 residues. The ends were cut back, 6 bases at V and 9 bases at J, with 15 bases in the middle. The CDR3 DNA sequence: TGTGCCAGCAGGACAGTAGCGCCCAGTGAGCAGTTCTTC. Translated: CASRTVAPSEQFF.

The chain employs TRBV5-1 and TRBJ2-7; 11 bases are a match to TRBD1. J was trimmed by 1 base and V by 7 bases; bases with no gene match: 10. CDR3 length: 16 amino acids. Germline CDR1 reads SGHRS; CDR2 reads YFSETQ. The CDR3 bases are TGCGCCAGCGAGTCCGGGACAGGGGGTGGGTCCTACGAGCAGTACTTC. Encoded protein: CASESGTGGGSYEQYF.

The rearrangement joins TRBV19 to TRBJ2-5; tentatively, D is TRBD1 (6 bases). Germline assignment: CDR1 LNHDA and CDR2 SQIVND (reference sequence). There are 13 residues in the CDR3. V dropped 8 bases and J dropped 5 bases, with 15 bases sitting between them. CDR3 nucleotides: TGTGCCAGTGGAAGGGGGTTAAGGGAGACCCAGTACTTC. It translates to CASGRGLRETQYF.

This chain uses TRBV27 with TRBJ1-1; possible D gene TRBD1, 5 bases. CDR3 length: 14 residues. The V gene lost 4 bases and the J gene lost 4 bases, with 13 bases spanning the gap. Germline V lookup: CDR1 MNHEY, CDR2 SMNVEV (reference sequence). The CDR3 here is CASSSGTPGTEAFF. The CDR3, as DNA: TGTGCCAGCAGTTCGGGGACCCCCGGCACTGAAGCTTTCTTT.

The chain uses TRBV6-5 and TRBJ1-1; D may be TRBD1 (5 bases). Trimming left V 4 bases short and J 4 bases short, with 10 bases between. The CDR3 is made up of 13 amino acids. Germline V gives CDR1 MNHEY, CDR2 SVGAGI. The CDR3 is CASSSGRLTEAFF. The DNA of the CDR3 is TGTGCCAGCAGTTCAGGGCGCCTCACTGAAGCTTTCTTT.

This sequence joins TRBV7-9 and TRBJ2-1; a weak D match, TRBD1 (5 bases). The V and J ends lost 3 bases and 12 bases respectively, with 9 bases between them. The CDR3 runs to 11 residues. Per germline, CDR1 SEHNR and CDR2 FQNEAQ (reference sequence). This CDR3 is CASSLDTGQFF. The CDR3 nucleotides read TGTGCCAGCAGCTTGGACACGGGGCAGTTCTTC.

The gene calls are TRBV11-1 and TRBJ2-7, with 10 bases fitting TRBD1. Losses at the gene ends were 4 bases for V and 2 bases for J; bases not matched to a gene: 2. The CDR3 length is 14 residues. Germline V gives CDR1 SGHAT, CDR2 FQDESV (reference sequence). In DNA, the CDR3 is TGTGCCAGCAGCTCCGGGACAGGGGCCTACGAGCAGTACTTC. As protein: CASSSGTGAYEQYF.

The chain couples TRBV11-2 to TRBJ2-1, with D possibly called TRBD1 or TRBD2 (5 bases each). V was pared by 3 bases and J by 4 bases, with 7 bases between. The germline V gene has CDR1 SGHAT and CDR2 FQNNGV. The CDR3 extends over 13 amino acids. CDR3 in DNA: TGTGCCAGCAGCTTTGGGGGATACAATGAGCAGTTCTTC. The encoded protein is CASSFGGYNEQFF.